Below, 26 T cell receptor beta chains from the same sample are listed, as sequenced in a study of neurological immune-mediated disorders. Sample time point: longitudinal time-point 1 (baseline). TCRdb re-called the 5' RACE reads with MiXCR, one entry per CDR3 protein. The table has about 71,000 distinct CDR3 sequences, roughly 10% seen once. What was sequenced was PBMCs. The receptors stem from a man aged 30 to 45 in good health.

This clonotype was detected many times. The chain is built from TRBV12-3 or TRBV12-4 and TRBJ1-5; D gene unclear. V was shortened by 6 bases and J by 4 bases, with 22 bases between the two germline ends. The CDR3 is made up of 17 amino acids. Here the CDR3 reads CASSAGIFSSGNQPQHF. The CDR3 nucleotides are TGTGCCAGCAGCGCCGGGATCTTCAGCTCAGGAAATCAGCCCCAGCATTTT.

This clonotype was counted many times. The rearrangement uses TRBV3-1 and TRBJ2-3; D is unresolved. This CDR3 has 14 residues. V gave up 4 bases and J gave up 4 bases, with 12 bases separating them. CDR1 and CDR2 (germline): LGHDT, YNNKEL (reference sequence). The CDR3 reads CASSLSREADTQYF. For the CDR3, the DNA is TGTGCCAGCAGCCTCTCGAGAGAAGCAGATACGCAGTATTTT.

This clonotype showed up many times. V and J are TRBV7-8 and TRBJ2-2; 8 nucleotides agree with TRBD1. There are 18 residues in the CDR3. In germline, CDR1 is SGHVS, CDR2 FQNEAQ. V lost 1 base, J lost 6 bases, and 13 bases stayed unmatched. The CDR3 protein is CASSLDRRGQGMAGELFF. The CDR3 DNA reads TGTGCCAGCAGCTTAGATAGGAGAGGACAGGGAATGGCCGGGGAGCTGTTTTTT.

This clonotype appeared many times. The rearrangement uses TRBV18 and TRBJ2-3; D may correspond to TRBD1 or TRBD2 (5 bases each). The CDR3 consists of 17 residues. Germline V gene lookup returns CDR1 KGHSH and CDR2 LQKENI. V was shortened by 1 base and J by 0 bases, with 14 bases between the two germline ends. The CDR3 coding sequence is TGTGCCAGCTCACCACGCTCCGGGACGGCGAGCACAGATACGCAGTATTTT. This codes for CASSPRSGTASTDTQYF.

This clonotype was detected a few times. V is TRBV12-3 or TRBV12-4 and J is TRBJ1-1; D is ambiguous. CDR3 length: 13 amino acids. V was clipped by 4 bases and J by 5 bases, with 11 bases between them. This chain's CDR3 is CASSSYVGTEAFF. CDR3 in DNA: TGTGCCAGCAGTTCTTATGTTGGGACTGAAGCTTTCTTT.

This clonotype was seen many times. The chain employs TRBV6-5 and TRBJ2-5; 7 bases are a match to TRBD2. From germline, CDR1 is MNHEY and CDR2 SVGAGI. V was pared by 6 bases and J by 1 base, with 14 bases of the junction left unmatched. The length of the CDR3 is 17 residues. CDR3: CASSPTGWEGPQETQYF. CDR3 in DNA: TGTGCCAGCAGCCCTACGGGGTGGGAGGGGCCCCAAGAGACCCAGTACTTC.

This clonotype was seen at least ten times. The V gene is TRBV6-1, the J gene TRBJ2-7; possibly TRBD1 for D (6 bases). Trimming took 6 bases from V and 1 from J, leaving 7 bases between them. Germline-derived CDR1 and CDR2 are MNHNS and SASEGT. The CDR3 spans 12 residues. The CDR3 coding sequence is TGTGCCAGCAGAGGACAGTCCTACGAGCAGTACTTC. Translating gives CASRGQSYEQYF.

This clonotype was observed at least ten times. The V and J genes are TRBV29-1 and TRBJ2-1; 8 nucleotides align to TRBD2. V lost 7 bases, J lost 7 bases, and 12 bases stayed unmatched. Looked up from germline, CDR1 is SQVTM and CDR2 is ANQGSEA. The CDR3 contains 14 residues. CDR3 nucleotides: TGCAGCGGGAGTCACGGGACTAGGTCAAATGAGCAGTTCTTC. Translation gives CSGSHGTRSNEQFF.

Concerning this clonotype itself: A much more abundant neighbour one base away suggests this may be a read error. The chain carries TRBV19 and TRBJ1-1, with unresolved D. Trimming stripped 3 bases from V and 0 bases from J, with 11 bases between. This CDR3 has 15 residues. Germline V lookup: CDR1 LNHDA, CDR2 SQIVND (reference sequence). The CDR3 DNA sequence: TGTGCCAGTAGTATTTCATATGGTCTGAACACTGAAGCTTTCTTT. Protein: CASSISYGLNTEAFF.

The chain links TRBV5-1 to TRBJ2-1, with D uncertain. The CDR3 is made up of 14 amino acids. The germline V and J ends were trimmed by 4 bases and 2 bases, with 10 bases remaining between them. The germline V gene encodes CDR1 SGHRS and CDR2 YFSETQ. As DNA, the CDR3 is TGCGCCAGCAGCCCCACTAACACCTACAATGAGCAGTTCTTC. It codes for CASSPTNTYNEQFF.

There are many counts of this clonotype. V usage is TRBV4-1 and J usage is TRBJ2-2, with TRBD2 matching over 8 bases. The germline CDR1 and CDR2 sequences are MGHRA and YSYEKL. This CDR3 contains 15 residues. V lost 4 bases to trimming and J lost 5 bases; unmatched junction nucleotides: 6. The DNA of the CDR3 is TGCGCCAGCAGCCGGCCGGGACTAGGGACCGGGGAGCTGTTTTTT. Translation: CASSRPGLGTGELFF.

In this sample, this clonotype turned up many times. J is TRBJ1-2 and V is TRBV5-6; 10 bases match TRBD1. Per the germline V gene, CDR1 is SGHDT and CDR2 is YYEEEE. J was trimmed by 7 bases and V by 0 bases; bases with no gene match: 9. CDR3 length: 16 residues. CDR3 coding DNA: TGTGCCAGCAGCTTGGAGAGGGCCGGGACAGGGGCTGGCTACACCTTC. The encoded protein is CASSLERAGTGAGYTF.

This clonotype was counted at least ten times. This sequence joins TRBV28 and TRBJ1-1; a weak D match, TRBD1 (6 bases). The CDR3 is 15 residues long. The V gene's germline CDR1 is MDHEN and CDR2 SYDVKM. Trimming left V 6 bases short and J 2 bases short, with 16 bases between. The CDR3 region has the DNA TGTGCCAGCAGACAGACGGGGGGGGCAAACACTGAAGCTTTCTTT. Translated: CASRQTGGANTEAFF.

This clonotype was found many times. The gene calls are TRBV6-1 and TRBJ2-1, with 13 bases matching TRBD2. Germline CDR1 is MNHNS and CDR2 is SASEGT. This CDR3 comprises 15 residues. Unmatched junction bases numbered 0, after V lost 1 base and J lost 6 bases. CDR3 protein: CASSEGTSGSNEQFF. CDR3 sequence (DNA): TGTGCCAGCAGTGAAGGGACTAGCGGGAGCAATGAGCAGTTCTTC.

In this sample, this clonotype turned up many times. This chain connects TRBV3-1 to TRBJ2-2; no definite D call. V was trimmed by 2 bases and J by 6 bases, leaving 7 bases between them. CDR1 is LGHDT, CDR2 YNNKEL, per germline (reference sequence). This CDR3 has 13 amino acids. In DNA form, the CDR3 reads TGTGCCAGCAGCCAAAAGGGCGCCGGGGAGCTGTTTTTT. Encoded protein: CASSQKGAGELFF.

This clonotype occurred many times. The V and J genes are TRBV20-1 and TRBJ2-3; TRBD2 agrees at 8 bases. This CDR3 region has 15 residues. Looked up from germline, CDR1 is DFQATT and CDR2 is SNEGSKA (reference sequence). The ends lost 2 bases at V and 2 bases at J; junction bases unmatched: 6. The CDR3 bases are TGCAGTGCTAGAATCCTAGCGGGTGACACAGATACGCAGTATTTT. It encodes CSARILAGDTDTQYF.

This clonotype occurred many times. The chain couples TRBV11-2 to TRBJ2-5; D ambiguous. There are 13 residues in the CDR3. V shed 3 bases and J shed 3 bases, with 8 bases lying between them. CDR1 and CDR2 from the germline V gene are SGHAT and FQNNGV. DNA of the CDR3: TGTGCCAGCAGCTTGGAGTGGGAAGAGACCCAGTACTTC. Its translation: CASSLEWEETQYF.

This clonotype was seen many times. This chain joins TRBV27 and TRBJ2-4, with 8 bases identical to TRBD1. V was clipped by 5 bases and J by 6 bases; unmatched bases: 9. The CDR3 length is 15 residues. The germline gives CDR1 MNHEY, CDR2 SMNVEV (reference sequence). The CDR3 sequence: CASSRTGHGPNIQYF. The CDR3 DNA sequence: TGTGCCAGCAGTCGGACAGGGCACGGACCAAACATTCAGTACTTC.

This clonotype was seen a few times. J is TRBJ2-1 and V is TRBV7-3; 7 bases map to TRBD1. CDR1 and CDR2 from the germline V gene are SGHTA and FQGTGA. V lost 4 bases and J lost 6; bases outside the gene matches: 9. The CDR3 has 15 residues. CDR3 sequence (DNA): TGTGCCAGCAGCTCCCGGGACAGTGGTTTCAATGAGCAGTTCTTC. Translating it yields CASSSRDSGFNEQFF.

This clonotype was observed at least ten times. The chain joins TRBV7-2 to TRBJ2-1, with 8 bases matching TRBD2. The CDR3 has 17 residues. V lost 5 bases, J lost 1 base, and 10 bases stayed unmatched. Germline V CDR1 and CDR2: SGHTA, FQGNSA. The CDR3 region has the DNA TGTGCCAGCAGCAGGGGGGTGGCGGGAGGTTCCTACAATGAGCAGTTCTTC. Residues: CASSRGVAGGSYNEQFF.

In its sample, this clonotype was seen many times. The CDR3 coding sequence is TGTGCCAGCAGCCAAACGGGACTAGCAGTGTACTTC. Translating gives CASSQTGLAVYF. The chain uses TRBV3-1 and TRBJ2-7; 9 bases are a match to TRBD2. The CDR3 sequence is 12 residues long. J gave up 12 bases and V 2 bases, and 5 bases lay outside the gene matches. CDR1 LGHDT and CDR2 YNNKEL come from the germline V gene (reference sequence).

This clonotype was seen ten or more times. J is TRBJ2-3 and V is TRBV29-1, with D possibly called TRBD1 or TRBD2 (5 bases each). The CDR3 runs 13 residues. V lost 7 bases to trimming and J lost 2 bases, with 13 bases between them. CDR1 and CDR2 (germline): SQVTM, ANQGSEA. The CDR3 reads CSGAGTNTDTQYF. Here the CDR3 DNA reads TGCAGCGGGGCCGGGACGAACACAGATACGCAGTATTTT.

This clonotype was seen repeatedly, ten times or more. This chain links TRBV5-6 with TRBJ2-2; D not resolved. Germline CDR1 SGHDT, CDR2 YYEEEE. There are 14 residues in the CDR3. With 3 bases removed from V and 2 bases from J, the gap between germline ends came to 8 bases. The CDR3 nucleotides read TGTGCCAGCAGCTCGGACCCTAACACCGGGGAGCTGTTTTTT. Protein: CASSSDPNTGELFF.

This clonotype was detected ten times or more. CDR3 amino acids: CASRDRDRPSDGANVLTF. CDR3 bases: TGTGCCAGCAGGGATAGGGACAGGCCGTCGGACGGGGCCAACGTCCTGACTTTC. This rearrangement joins TRBV28 to TRBJ2-6; TRBD1 matches 8 bases. The CDR3 consists of 18 residues. From germline, CDR1 is MDHEN and CDR2 SYDVKM. V lost 6 bases and J lost 4; bases outside the gene matches: 14.

This clonotype was recorded many times. V gene TRBV29-1 combines with J gene TRBJ2-2; D is ambiguous. Germline loops: CDR1 SQVTM, CDR2 ANQGSEA. The ends were cut back, 3 bases at V and 1 base at J, with 9 bases in the middle. The CDR3 extends over 14 amino acids. The CDR3 DNA reads TGCAGCGTTGAGTCGGGCCGGAACACCGGGGAGCTGTTTTTT. Translating gives CSVESGRNTGELFF.

This clonotype came up many times. The chain employs TRBV5-1 and TRBJ1-4; the D gene is possibly TRBD1 (5 bases). V was clipped by 4 bases and J by 5 bases, with 12 bases between them. Looked up from germline, CDR1 is SGHRS and CDR2 is YFSETQ. The CDR3 totals 14 residues. CDR3 in DNA: TGCGCCAGCAGCGCGGGACGACAGAATGAAAAACTGTTTTTT. It codes for CASSAGRQNEKLFF.